This T cell receptor (beta chain) stems from a study of control samples from healthy donors and cancer patients. Produced via immunoSEQ multiplex PCR; TCRdb's table is partial and in-frame only. The sample lists approximately 50,000 clones, approximately 90% seen once, with around 0.8% in the top ten. This CDR3 is 15 amino acids long. CDR1 and CDR2 from the germline V gene are MNHEY and SVGEGT. V lost 4 bases and J lost 7, with 14 bases in between. The rearrangement uses TRBV6-2 or TRBV6-3 and TRBJ1-6; possible D gene TRBD1, 5 bases. The receptor was isolated from a man aged 25-45 years with colorectal cancer. Sequencing input: PBMCs. The CDR3 bases are TGTGCCAGCAGTTGGCAGGGTCGTGGGAATTCACCCCTCCACTTT. Translation gives CASSWQGRGNSPLHF.